A single sample is the source of the 16 T cell receptor beta chains below, sequenced in a study of identifying expanded T cells in peripheral blood. Here immunoSEQ multiplex PCR was the method, and the copy in TCRdb shows in-frame clones only, minus some. The data hold about 100,000 clones, with more than 85% observed a single time. The sample taken for sequencing was blood. Every receptor here comes from a person aged 18 to 75 in good health.

The V call is TRBV2, the J call TRBJ1-3; D not certain. Per germline, CDR1 SNHLY and CDR2 FYNNEI. The CDR3 spans 17 residues. With 3 bases removed from V and 2 bases from J, the gap between germline ends came to 17 bases. The CDR3 loop is CASSDQGPGSAGNTIYF. The CDR3, as DNA: TGTGCCAGCAGTGATCAAGGTCCGGGGTCGGCTGGAAACACCATATATTTT. The variable domain in full, with the rest retrieved from reference TRBV2 and TRBJ1-3, is EPEVTQTPSHQVTQMGQEVILRCVPISNHLYFYWYRQILGQKVEFLVSFYNNEISEKSEIFDDQFSVERPDGSNFTLKIRSTKLEDSAMYFCASSDQGPGSAGNTIYFGEGSWLTVV.

In DNA form, the CDR3 reads TGCGCCAGCAGTGAGCCCCGACAGGGGGCCTACGAGCAGTACTTC. It is translated as CASSEPRQGAYEQYF. The rearrangement uses TRBV10-2 and TRBJ2-7, with 9 nucleotides matching TRBD1. CDR3 length: 15 amino acids. Per germline, CDR1 WSHSY and CDR2 SAAADI. V was pared by 2 bases and J by 2 bases, with 4 bases of the junction left unmatched.

For the CDR3, the DNA is TGTGCCAGCAGCAACCTTATCTCCTACGAGCAGTACTTC. Protein sequence: CASSNLISYEQYF. V and J are TRBV7-9 and TRBJ2-7; D gene ambiguous. CDR3 size: 13 residues. V was trimmed by 5 bases and J by 0 bases, leaving 8 bases between them. The germline V gene has CDR1 SEHNR and CDR2 FQNEAQ (reference sequence).

V gene TRBV6-6 combines with J gene TRBJ1-4, with 9 bases fitting TRBD1. This CDR3 contains 15 residues. Germline values: CDR1 MNHNY, CDR2 SVGAGI (reference sequence). V lost 6 bases and J lost 8; bases outside the gene matches: 10. CDR3: CASRTGGTGKEKLFF. The CDR3 region has the DNA TGTGCCAGCAGGACGGGGGGGACAGGGAAGGAAAAACTGTTTTTT.

This chain joins TRBV18 and TRBJ1-1, with a tentative D call TRBD1 (6 bases). The CDR3 has 16 amino acids. Germline-derived CDR1 and CDR2 are KGHSH and LQKENI. Trimming stripped 0 bases from V and 1 base from J, with 12 bases between. The CDR3 here is CASSPPGRGKNTEAFF. As DNA, the CDR3 is TGTGCCAGCTCACCACCGGGTAGGGGGAAGAACACTGAAGCTTTCTTT.

This clone was detected once. The chain has TRBV6-5 and TRBJ1-5; D gene ambiguous. Trimming stripped 2 bases from V and 0 bases from J, with 2 bases between. This CDR3 has 13 amino acids. The germline V gene has CDR1 MNHEY and CDR2 SVGAGI. The CDR3 loop reads CASSYDSNQPQHF. CDR3 nucleotide sequence: TGTGCCAGCAGTTACGATAGCAATCAGCCCCAGCATTTT.

The V and J genes are TRBV5-1 and TRBJ1-1, with 7 bases that match TRBD1. V lost 0 bases and J lost 2; bases outside the gene matches: 4. The CDR3 length is 15 residues. Germline CDR1 SGHRS, CDR2 YFSETQ. CDR3 sequence reads: CASSLGGTANTEAFF. CDR3 nucleotide sequence: TGCGCCAGCAGCTTGGGAGGGACAGCCAACACTGAAGCTTTCTTT.

With respect to this clone: The sample contains more than one DNA sequence encoding this CDR3. V is TRBV6-5 and J is TRBJ2-7; D not certain. V lost 6 bases, J lost 4 bases, and 7 bases lay in between. Germline CDR1 reads MNHEY; CDR2 reads SVGAGI. The CDR3 extends over 11 amino acids. CDR3 sequence: CASSSTYEQYF. The CDR3 nucleotides are TGTGCCAGCAGCTCCACTTACGAGCAGTACTTC.

With regard to this clone: Other DNA sequences within the sample encode an identical CDR3. J is TRBJ1-4 and V is TRBV7-2, with TRBD1 as a possible D gene (6 bases). CDR1 and CDR2 (germline): SGHTA, FQGNSA. CDR3 size: 12 residues. Trimming removed 5 bases at V and 7 bases at J, with 8 bases between. DNA of the CDR3: TGTGCCAGCAGCCCACAGGGTGAAAAACTGTTTTTT. Translation: CASSPQGEKLFF.

The rearrangement joins TRBV5-1 to TRBJ1-4; D unresolved. The CDR3 loop spans 15 amino acids. CDR1 is SGHRS and CDR2 is YFSETQ in the germline V gene. V gave up 4 bases and J gave up 0 bases, with 10 bases separating them. CDR3 sequence reads: CASSQYMATNEKLFF. CDR3 sequence (DNA): TGCGCCAGCAGCCAGTACATGGCAACTAATGAAAAACTGTTTTTT.

This rearrangement joins TRBV7-9 to TRBJ2-3; tentatively, D is TRBD2 (6 bases). The V gene lost 2 bases and the J gene lost 3 bases, with 12 bases spanning the gap. CDR3 length equals 15 residues. Germline values: CDR1 SEHNR, CDR2 FQNEAQ (reference sequence). This chain's CDR3 is CASSLPLARTDTQYF. CDR3 nucleotides: TGTGCCAGCAGCTTACCTCTAGCGCGGACAGATACGCAGTATTTT.

This chain joins TRBV4-3 and TRBJ2-1, with TRBD2 matching 8 bases. J was trimmed by 7 bases and V by 0 bases; bases with no gene match: 14. This CDR3 is 18 amino acids long. Germline loops: CDR1 LGHNA, CDR2 YSLEER. The DNA of the CDR3 is TGCGCCAGCAGCCAAGATCTCGGGGGCGGGGGGCCGGTTAATGAGCAGTTCTTC. It translates to CASSQDLGGGGPVNEQFF.

The chain has TRBV7-9 and TRBJ2-4; weak D call: TRBD1 (6 bases). The CDR3 extends over 12 amino acids. V was trimmed by 4 bases and J by 9 bases, leaving 10 bases between them. Germline CDR1 is SEHNR and CDR2 is FQNEAQ (reference sequence). DNA of the CDR3: TGTGCCAGCAGCTCCGGACAGTCCATTCAGTACTTC. Protein sequence: CASSSGQSIQYF.

The chain couples TRBV7-9 to TRBJ2-2; 8 nucleotides align to TRBD1. The CDR3 is made up of 18 amino acids. The V segment lost 3 bases and the J segment 1 base; nucleotides outside the gene matches: 10. From germline, CDR1 is SEHNR and CDR2 FQNEAQ (reference sequence). DNA for the CDR3: TGTGCCAGCAGCTTGAGGACAGGGAGTGGAGTGAACACCGGGGAGCTGTTTTTT. It encodes CASSLRTGSGVNTGELFF.

The CDR3 DNA reads TGTGCCAGCAAGGAGGAGGGCGGCCCCCTCAGTGGCTATGGCTACACCTTC. It is translated as CASKEEGGPLSGYGYTF. V is TRBV28 and J is TRBJ1-2; no firm D call. Trimming stripped 7 bases from V and 4 bases from J, with 25 bases between. The germline gives CDR1 MDHEN, CDR2 SYDVKM. The CDR3 covers 17 residues.

The chain is built from TRBV7-2 and TRBJ1-3, with a possible D match to TRBD1 (6 bases). The CDR3 loop spans 16 amino acids. V was pared by 1 base and J by 3 bases, with 13 bases between. The germline V gene has CDR1 SGHTA and CDR2 FQGNSA. The CDR3 loop reads CASSLGAGARGNTIYF. The CDR3 nucleotides are TGTGCCAGCAGCTTAGGGGCAGGGGCTCGTGGAAACACCATATATTTT.